This entry lists 8 T cell receptor beta chains sequenced from one sample in a study of T-cell reconstitution after alpha-beta-depleted transplantation in children. Library preparation (for TCRbeta) was performed with unique molecular identifiers. A single record per CDR3 protein comes from TCRdb applying MiXCR to the PCR reads. Among about 500,000 distinct CDR3 sequences listed, 32% were seen once. The material was PBMCs from the stem cell graft donor, obtained from the stem cell graft. The receptors were sampled from a human donor who donated a stem cell graft to a child with aplastic anemia.

This clonotype was seen more than once but under ten times. The rearrangement joins TRBV7-2 to TRBJ1-2; TRBD1 is a possible D gene (5 bases). Germline assignment: CDR1 SGHTA and CDR2 FQGNSA. The CDR3 covers 15 residues. Trimming cost V 1 base and J 4 bases, with 13 bases left between them. The CDR3 DNA is TGTGCCAGCAGCTTAGGGGGCCTCCTTGGCTATGGCTACACCTTC. Translation gives CASSLGGLLGYGYTF.

This clonotype was seen a few times. The J gene is TRBJ2-5, the V gene TRBV12-3 or TRBV12-4, with a tentative D call TRBD1 (6 bases). The CDR3 covers 13 residues. Between the trimmed V and J ends, which lost 6 bases and 4 bases, there was a span of 12 bases. CDR3 DNA sequence: TGTGCCAGCAGGGAACAGGGTTTAGAGACCCAGTACTTC. This sequence encodes CASREQGLETQYF.

The chain carries TRBV18 and TRBJ2-2; D unclear. The CDR3 contains 15 residues. Germline V lookup: CDR1 KGHSH, CDR2 LQKENI. Trimming stripped 1 base from V and 5 bases from J, with 11 bases between. The CDR3 is CASSPRVDRTGELFF. CDR3 in DNA: TGTGCCAGCTCACCACGAGTAGACCGGACCGGGGAGCTGTTTTTT. Full variable domain (outside the CDR3, taken from reference TRBV18 and TRBJ2-2): NAGVMQNPRHLVRRRGQEARLRCSPMKGHSHVYWYRQLPEEGLKFMVYLQKENIIDESGMPKERFSAEFPKEGPSILRIQQVVRGDSAAYFCASSPRVDRTGELFFGEGSRLTVL.

In this sample, this clonotype turned up a few times. This sequence joins TRBV20-1 and TRBJ1-5, with D hard to call. Germline loops: CDR1 DFQATT, CDR2 SNEGSKA (reference sequence). V lost 3 bases, J lost 4 bases, and 10 bases lay in between. The CDR3 contains 13 residues. In nucleotides, the CDR3 is TGCAGTGCTAGCAGTGGAGTAAATCAGCCCCAGCATTTT. This encodes CSASSGVNQPQHF.

The sample holds one count of this clonotype. This chain links TRBV7-9 with TRBJ1-1; D remains unclear. The CDR3 loop spans 11 amino acids. The V end was cut by 8 bases, the J end by 5 bases, with 9 bases between. The V gene's germline CDR1 is SEHNR and CDR2 FQNEAQ (reference sequence). CDR3: CASGVETEAFF. In nucleotides, the CDR3 is TGTGCCAGCGGGGTAGAGACTGAAGCTTTCTTT.

V gene TRBV29-1 combines with J gene TRBJ2-1; no firm D call. The CDR3 is 13 amino acids. Looked up from germline, CDR1 is SQVTM and CDR2 is ANQGSEA. The V and J ends lost 8 bases and 9 bases respectively, with 20 bases between them. This CDR3 is CSPNRQESGEQFF. CDR3 sequence (DNA): TGCAGCCCGAATCGACAAGAAAGTGGTGAGCAGTTCTTC.

The chain joins TRBV19 to TRBJ1-1; D is ambiguous. Deletions cut 4 bases from V and 0 bases from J, with 9 bases between. The CDR3 totals 14 residues. From germline, CDR1 is LNHDA and CDR2 SQIVND (reference sequence). CDR3 in amino acids: CASSTGAMNTEAFF. The DNA of the CDR3 is TGTGCCAGTAGTACAGGCGCCATGAACACTGAAGCTTTCTTT. The variable domain in full, completed from reference TRBV19 and TRBJ1-1, reads DGGITQSPKYLFRKEGQNVTLSCEQNLNHDAMYWYRQDPGQGLRLIYYSQIVNDFQKGDIAEGYSVSREKKESFPLTVTSAQKNPTAFYLCASSTGAMNTEAFFGQGTRLTVV.

This clonotype was counted between two and nine times. V and J are TRBV30 and TRBJ1-5; perhaps TRBD1 as D (5 bases). This CDR3 comprises 12 residues. The V end was cut by 8 bases, the J end by 6 bases, with 14 bases between. CDR1 and CDR2 from the germline V gene are GTSNPN and SVGIG (reference sequence). The CDR3 region has the DNA TGTGCCGGTGGCAGGGAAGGTCAGCCCCAGCATTTT. It codes for CAGGREGQPQHF.